These 9 T cell receptor beta chains were sequenced from one sample in a study of beta chain features in type 1 diabetes. All of the isolated RNA was reverse transcribed, so expressed TCRB transcripts were sequenced. The assay was immunoSEQ multiplex PCR, and TCRdb's table has in-frame clones only and misses some. This table has about 220,000 clones, roughly a tenth appearing once. The source material was central memory CD4+ T cells from blood. All receptors come from a man between 18 and 29 years old in good health.

This clone was detected only a few times. This chain joins TRBV27 and TRBJ2-1, with 8 bases that match TRBD2. CDR3 length equals 16 residues. CDR1 MNHEY and CDR2 SMNVEV come from the germline V gene (reference sequence). V was clipped by 1 base and J by 5 bases; unmatched bases: 7. The CDR3: CASSLFAGAGDNEQFF. The CDR3 coding sequence is TGTGCCAGCAGTTTATTTGCGGGAGCGGGAGACAATGAGCAGTTCTTC.

This clone was counted a few times. V is TRBV30 and J is TRBJ2-7; 7 positions match TRBD1. The CDR3 is 15 amino acids. With V trimmed by 2 bases and J by 6 bases, 13 bases remained unmatched. Germline V gives CDR1 GTSNPN, CDR2 SVGIG (reference sequence). CDR3 residues: CAWSRRGTVPTEQYF. CDR3 bases: TGTGCCTGGAGTCGCAGGGGGACAGTCCCCACCGAGCAGTACTTC.

The V and J genes are TRBV19 and TRBJ2-7, with 7 bases fitting TRBD1. This CDR3 spans 13 amino acids. The junction had 2 bases not matched to a gene; V was cut back by 2 bases and J by 4 bases. Per the germline V gene, CDR1 is LNHDA and CDR2 is SQIVND (reference sequence). Here the CDR3 DNA reads TGTGCCAGTAGTATAATGGGACAGTACGAGCAGTACTTC. This codes for CASSIMGQYEQYF.

The V and J genes are TRBV5-4 and TRBJ2-5, with 9 positions matching TRBD1. Trimming cost V 4 bases and J 0 bases; bases outside gene matches: 7. This CDR3 region has 16 residues. Germline CDR1 reads SGHNT; CDR2 reads YYREEE (reference sequence). CDR3: CASSRSTGGYQETQYF. CDR3 sequence (DNA): TGTGCCAGCAGCCGCTCGACAGGGGGGTACCAAGAGACCCAGTACTTC.

The chain joins TRBV13 to TRBJ2-7; no clear D. Germline V gene lookup returns CDR1 PRHDT and CDR2 FYEKMQ (reference sequence). The CDR3 totals 13 residues. V lost 2 bases to trimming and J lost 1 base, with 6 bases between them. CDR3 DNA: TGTGCCAGCAGCTTAAAAGGGTCCTACGAGCAGTACTTC. This translates into CASSLKGSYEQYF.

The rearrangement joins TRBV18 to TRBJ2-4, with D possibly matching TRBD2 (6 bases). CDR1 and CDR2 (germline): KGHSH, LQKENI. The CDR3 consists of 16 residues. Trimming removed 0 bases from V and 0 bases from J, with 9 bases in between. CDR3 sequence: CASSPPKGLAKNIQYF. Here the CDR3 DNA reads TGTGCCAGCTCACCACCGAAGGGACTAGCCAAAAACATTCAGTACTTC.

This clone was seen a handful of times. The V and J genes are TRBV18 and TRBJ2-2; D is ambiguous. The CDR3 spans 12 residues. Germline CDR1 reads KGHSH; CDR2 reads LQKENI. Trimming stripped 3 bases from V and 9 bases from J, with 8 bases between. The CDR3 DNA is TGTGCCAGCTCACCCGTTGCCTGGGAGCTGTTTTTT. This encodes CASSPVAWELFF.

Only a few counts were recorded for this clone. Distinct nucleotide sequences in the sample also encode this CDR3. The chain couples TRBV18 to TRBJ2-7; tentatively, D is TRBD1 or TRBD2 (5 bases each). CDR3 length: 15 amino acids. The germline gives CDR1 KGHSH, CDR2 LQKENI. V gave up 3 bases and J gave up 1 base, with 13 bases separating them. In DNA form, the CDR3 reads TGTGCCAGCTCACCTTCCGGGACGGCTTCCTACGAGCAGTACTTC. Its protein product is CASSPSGTASYEQYF.

J is TRBJ2-7 and V is TRBV29-1; D is unresolved. There are 13 residues in the CDR3. V gave up 7 bases and J gave up 5 bases, with 18 bases separating them. The germline V gene has CDR1 SQVTM and CDR2 ANQGSEA. The CDR3 reads CSGVRGSYDEQYF. The CDR3, as DNA: TGCAGCGGTGTCCGTGGTTCTTACGACGAGCAGTACTTC.